The clone carrying this TCR beta chain was observed a single time. Its target is unknown. The data are from a study of cytomegalovirus exposure and HLA in healthy donors. Notes on the study in general: In vitro work confirmed that a few CMV-associated chains recognize CMV antigens.

Use of 60 Vbeta and 13 Jbeta primers characterized the PCR. Assay used: immunoSEQ multiplex PCR; TCRdb lists only in-frame clones, some missing. Of 95,000 to 150,000 clones listed, 50% to 75% are singletons. The clonotype was recovered from a woman aged 40 to 55 in good health and CMV-seropositive. What was sequenced was PBMCs.

The CDR3 DNA follows: TGCGCCAGCAGCCAAGAAGGCGGGGGCGGGGGAGCAACAGATACGCAGTATTTT. Its translation is CASSQEGGGGGATDTQYF. The rearrangement links TRBV4-1 to TRBJ2-3; tentative D call: TRBD2 (7 bases). Trimming cost V 0 bases and J 3 bases, with 19 bases left between them. The CDR3 has 18 residues. The V gene's germline CDR1 is MGHRA and CDR2 YSYEKL.